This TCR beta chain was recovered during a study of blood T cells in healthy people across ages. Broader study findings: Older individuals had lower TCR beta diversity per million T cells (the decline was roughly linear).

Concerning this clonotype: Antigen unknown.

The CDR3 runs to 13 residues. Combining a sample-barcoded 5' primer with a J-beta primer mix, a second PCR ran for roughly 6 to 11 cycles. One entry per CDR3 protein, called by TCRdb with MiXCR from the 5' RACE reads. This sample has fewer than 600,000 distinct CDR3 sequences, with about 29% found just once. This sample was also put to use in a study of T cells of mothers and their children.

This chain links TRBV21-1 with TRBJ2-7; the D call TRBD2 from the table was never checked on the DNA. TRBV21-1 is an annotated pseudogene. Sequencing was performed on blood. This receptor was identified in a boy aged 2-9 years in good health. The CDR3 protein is CAPGRGGLDEQYF. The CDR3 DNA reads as TGTGCCCCGGGGCGGGGGGGCCTCGACGAGCAGTACTTC.